These T cell receptor beta chains were read from a single sample in a study of shared clonotypes between healthy human individuals. Only in-frame clones appear in the TCRdb table, and some are missing; sequencing was by immunoSEQ multiplex PCR. The table shows more than 900,000 clones, with approximately 80% occurring only once. Sequenced sample: memory CD4+ T cells from PBMCs. The receptors here all came from a man younger than 35 in good health. Some clones in this sample may be carry-over from other donors' samples. Both conserved end residues are part of each CDR3. The order of the fields is CDR3 length, clone size, D gene, J gene, V gene, CDR3 DNA, CDR3 protein. A D gene is named only where the DNA matches it firmly. Part of the rows lack a size; the others show once, few, many or a class for expanded clones.

length: 14
size: .
D: TRBD1
J: TRBJ1-1
V: TRBV11-2
DNA: TGTGCCAGCAGCCAGGACAGGTTCGGAACTGAAGCTTTCTTT
CDR3: CASSQDRFGTEAFF

length: 12
size: .
D: .
J: TRBJ1-5
V: TRBV28
DNA: TGTGCCAGCACGAACAGAGTACAGCCCCAGCATTTT
CDR3: CASTNRVQPQHF

length: 15
size: .
D: .
J: TRBJ1-5
V: TRBV7-2
DNA: TGTGCCAGCAGCTTTAGGGGGGACGGCAATCAGCCCCAGCATTTT
CDR3: CASSFRGDGNQPQHF

length: 16
size: .
D: .
J: TRBJ2-7
V: TRBV19
DNA: TGTGCCAGTAGTAGAAGTTCCGGCCCCGGAGGCTACGAGCAGTACTTC
CDR3: CASSRSSGPGGYEQYF

length: 14
size: .
D: TRBD1
J: TRBJ1-1
V: TRBV18
DNA: TGTGCCAGCTCACCCCCGACAGGGGGCACTGAAGCTTTCTTT
CDR3: CASSPPTGGTEAFF

length: 12
size: .
D: .
J: TRBJ2-7
V: TRBV29-1
DNA: TGCAGCGTTGAAGGACAGACCTACGAGCAGTACTTC
CDR3: CSVEGQTYEQYF

length: 16
size: .
D: .
J: TRBJ2-7
V: TRBV19
DNA: TGTGCCAGTACCCCCCGTAGGGCCTTAATATGCCCGGGGCAGTACTTC
CDR3: CASTPRRALICPGQYF

length: 11
size: once
D: .
J: TRBJ2-1
V: TRBV27
DNA: TGTGCCAGCAGACGTGTTAATGAGCAGTTCTTC
CDR3: CASRRVNEQFF

length: 17
size: .
D: .
J: TRBJ2-1
V: TRBV10-3
DNA: TGTGCCATCAGTGATCGTGGGGGCCCAAGCTCCTACAATGAGCAGTTCTTC
CDR3: CAISDRGGPSSYNEQFF

length: 13
size: .
D: .
J: TRBJ2-5
V: TRBV7-2
DNA: TGTGCCAGCAGCCGGGGACAAGAGGAGACCCAGTACTTC
CDR3: CASSRGQEETQYF